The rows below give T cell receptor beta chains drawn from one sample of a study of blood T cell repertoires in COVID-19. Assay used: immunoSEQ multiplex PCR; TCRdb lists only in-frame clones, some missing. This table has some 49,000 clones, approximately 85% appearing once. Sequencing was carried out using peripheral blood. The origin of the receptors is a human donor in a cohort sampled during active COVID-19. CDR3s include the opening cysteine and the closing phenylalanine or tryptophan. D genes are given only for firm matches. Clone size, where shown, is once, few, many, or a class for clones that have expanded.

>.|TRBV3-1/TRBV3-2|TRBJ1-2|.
CASSPGGGSYGYTF
TGTGCCAGCAGCCCCGGTGGGGGGTCCTATGGCTACACCTTC
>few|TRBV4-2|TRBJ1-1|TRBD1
CASSQDRGDRGAEAFF
TGTGCCAGCAGCCAAGATCGAGGGGACAGGGGCGCTGAAGCTTTCTTT
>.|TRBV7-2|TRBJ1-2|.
CASSSQVGAGQMYTF
TGTGCCAGCAGCTCCCAGGTTGGGGCAGGCCAAATGTACACCTTC
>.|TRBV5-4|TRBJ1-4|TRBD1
CASSSGQGAREKLFF
TGTGCCAGCAGCTCAGGACAGGGGGCGAGAGAAAAACTGTTTTTT
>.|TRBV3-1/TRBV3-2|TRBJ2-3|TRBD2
CASSQTSGRGTDTQYF
TGTGCCAGCAGCCAAACTAGCGGGAGAGGCACAGATACGCAGTATTTT
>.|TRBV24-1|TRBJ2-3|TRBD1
CATSDLPGQGFAQYF
TGTGCCACCAGTGATTTACCGGGACAGGGTTTTGCGCAGTATTTT
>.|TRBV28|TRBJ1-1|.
CASSIISRGAGIMNTEAFF
TGTGCCAGCAGTATTATCTCTCGGGGGGCCGGAATCATGAACACTGAAGCTTTCTTT
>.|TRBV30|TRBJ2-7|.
CAWSVSSSGTGSYEQYF
TGTGCCTGGAGTGTATCTAGTAGCGGGACAGGGTCCTACGAGCAGTACTTC
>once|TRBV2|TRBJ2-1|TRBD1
CASTTQGAGYNEQFF
TGTGCCAGCACCACACAGGGGGCAGGCTACAATGAGCAGTTCTTC
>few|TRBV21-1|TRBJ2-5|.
CASSNGPLGAQETQYF
TGTGCCAGCAGCAATGGCCCTCTAGGAGCTCAAGAGACCCAGTACTTC
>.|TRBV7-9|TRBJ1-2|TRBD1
CASSLGQGENYGYTF
TGTGCCAGCAGCTTAGGACAGGGGGAGAACTATGGCTACACCTTC
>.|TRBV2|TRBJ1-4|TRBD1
CASRLDGGQGRNEKLFF
TGTGCCAGCAGATTAGACGGGGGACAGGGCCGAAATGAAAAACTGTTTTTT
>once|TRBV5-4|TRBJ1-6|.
CASSLLTAGRNSPLHF
TGTGCCAGCAGCTTGCTGACGGCGGGGAGGAATTCACCCCTCCACTTT
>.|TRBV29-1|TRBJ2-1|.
CSAGGGRTYNEQFF
TGCAGCGCTGGGGGGGGCCGCACCTACAATGAGCAGTTCTTC
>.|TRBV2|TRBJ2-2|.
CASSEHSNTGELFF
TGTGCCAGCAGTGAGCACTCGAACACCGGGGAGCTGTTTTTT
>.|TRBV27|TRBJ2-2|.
CASSFAVGELFF
TGTGCCAGCAGTTTTGCGGTCGGGGAGCTGTTTTTT
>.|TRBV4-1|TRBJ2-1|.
CASSHDSNSYNEQFF
TGCGCCAGCAGCCACGACAGCAATTCCTACAATGAGCAGTTCTTC
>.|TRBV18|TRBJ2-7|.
CASSPGRGSPYEQYF
TGTGCCAGCTCACCAGGACGGGGAAGTCCCTACGAGCAGTACTTC
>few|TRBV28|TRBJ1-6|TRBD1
CASSFRAGGSSPLHF
TGTGCCAGCAGTTTCAGGGCAGGGGGTTCCTCACCCCTCCACTTT
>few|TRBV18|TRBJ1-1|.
CASSTQTEMNTEAFF
TGTGCCAGCTCAACCCAGACAGAGATGAACACTGAAGCTTTCTTT
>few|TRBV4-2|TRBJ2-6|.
CASSQTDSGANVLTF
TGTGCCAGCAGCCAGACAGATTCTGGGGCCAACGTCCTGACTTTC
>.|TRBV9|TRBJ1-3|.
CASSVYPGPGNTIYF
TGTGCCAGCAGCGTATACCCAGGGCCTGGAAACACCATATATTTT
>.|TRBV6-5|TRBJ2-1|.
CASSYSGRDNEQFF
TGTGCCAGCAGTTACTCGGGCAGGGACAATGAGCAGTTCTTC
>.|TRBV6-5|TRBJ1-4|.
CATRQAQSNEKLFF
TGTGCCACCCGACAGGCCCAGAGTAATGAAAAACTGTTTTTT
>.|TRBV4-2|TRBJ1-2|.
CASSPSGAANYGYTF
TGTGCCAGCAGCCCTAGTGGGGCCGCTAACTATGGCTACACCTTC
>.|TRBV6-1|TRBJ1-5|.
CASRGAGEANQPQHF
TGTGCCAGCAGGGGGGCCGGAGAGGCCAATCAGCCCCAGCATTTT
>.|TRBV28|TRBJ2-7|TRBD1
CASSPRPYTGGISYEQYF
TGTGCCAGCAGCCCCAGGCCCTACACAGGGGGCATATCCTACGAGCAGTACTTC
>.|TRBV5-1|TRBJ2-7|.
CASSSPLKSYEQYF
TGCGCCAGCAGCTCCCCACTTAAGTCCTACGAGCAGTACTTC
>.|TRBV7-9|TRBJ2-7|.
CASSLLDSGAYEQYF
TGTGCCAGCAGCTTATTAGACTCGGGGGCCTACGAGCAGTACTTC
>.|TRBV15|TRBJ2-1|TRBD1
CATSRDRTGVNEQFF
TGTGCCACCAGCAGAGACCGGACAGGGGTCAATGAGCAGTTCTTC
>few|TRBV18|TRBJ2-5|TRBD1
CASRDRVRETQYF
TGTGCCAGCCGAGACAGGGTTCGGGAGACCCAGTACTTC
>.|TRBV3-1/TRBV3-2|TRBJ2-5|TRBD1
CASSHADRVMETQYF
TGTGCCAGCAGCCACGCTGACAGGGTAATGGAGACCCAGTACTTC
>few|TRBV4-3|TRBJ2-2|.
CASSSRPGELFF
TGCGCCAGCAGCTCGCGCCCCGGGGAGCTGTTTTTT
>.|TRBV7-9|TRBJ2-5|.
CASSPRRGTQETQYF
TGTGCCAGCAGCCCTAGACGGGGAACTCAAGAGACCCAGTACTTC
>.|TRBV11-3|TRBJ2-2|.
CASSLGPGGELFF
TGTGCCAGCAGCCTGGGTCCGGGAGGGGAGCTGTTTTTT
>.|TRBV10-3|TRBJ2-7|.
CAISGLQVAELPSGEQYF
TGTGCCATCAGTGGACTCCAGGTAGCGGAACTACCATCGGGAGAGCAGTACTTC